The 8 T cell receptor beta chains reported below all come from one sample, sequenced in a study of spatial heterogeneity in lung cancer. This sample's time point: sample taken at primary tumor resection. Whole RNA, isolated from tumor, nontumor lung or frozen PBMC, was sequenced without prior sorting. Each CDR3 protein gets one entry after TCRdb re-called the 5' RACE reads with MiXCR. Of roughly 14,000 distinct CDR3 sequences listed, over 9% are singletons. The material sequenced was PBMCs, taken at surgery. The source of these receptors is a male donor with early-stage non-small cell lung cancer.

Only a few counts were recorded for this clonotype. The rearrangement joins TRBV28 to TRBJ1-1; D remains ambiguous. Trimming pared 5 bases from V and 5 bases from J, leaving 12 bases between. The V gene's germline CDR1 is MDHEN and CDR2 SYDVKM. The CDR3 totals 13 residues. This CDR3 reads CASSPRTETEAFF. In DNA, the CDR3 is TGTGCCAGCAGTCCACGGACGGAAACTGAAGCTTTCTTT.

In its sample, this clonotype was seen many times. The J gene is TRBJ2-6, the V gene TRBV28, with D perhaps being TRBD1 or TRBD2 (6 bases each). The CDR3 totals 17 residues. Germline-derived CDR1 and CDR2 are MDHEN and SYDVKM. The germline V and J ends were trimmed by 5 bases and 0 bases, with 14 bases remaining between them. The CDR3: CASSATGGSSGANVLTF. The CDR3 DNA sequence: TGTGCCAGCAGTGCGACAGGAGGGAGCTCTGGGGCCAACGTCCTGACTTTC.

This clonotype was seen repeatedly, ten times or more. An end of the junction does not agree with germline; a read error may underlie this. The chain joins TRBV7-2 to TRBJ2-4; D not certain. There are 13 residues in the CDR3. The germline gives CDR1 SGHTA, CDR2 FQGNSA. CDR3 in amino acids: CASSSQTKNIQYF. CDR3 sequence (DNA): TGTGCCAGCAGCTCGCAAACCAAGAACATTCAGTACTTC.

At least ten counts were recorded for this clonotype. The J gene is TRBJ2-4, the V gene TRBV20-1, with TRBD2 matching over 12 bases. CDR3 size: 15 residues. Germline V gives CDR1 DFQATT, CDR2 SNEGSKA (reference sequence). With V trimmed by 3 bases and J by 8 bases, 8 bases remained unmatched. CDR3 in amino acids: CSARDRLAGAYIQYF. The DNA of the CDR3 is TGCAGTGCTAGGGACAGACTAGCGGGAGCTTACATTCAGTACTTC.

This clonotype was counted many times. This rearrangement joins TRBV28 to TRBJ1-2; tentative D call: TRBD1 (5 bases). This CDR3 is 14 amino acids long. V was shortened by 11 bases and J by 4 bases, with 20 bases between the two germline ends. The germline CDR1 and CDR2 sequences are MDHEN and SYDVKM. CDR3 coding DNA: TGTGCCGCAATTGCGGGGGGGAGCCCCTATGGCTACACCTTC. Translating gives CAAIAGGSPYGYTF.

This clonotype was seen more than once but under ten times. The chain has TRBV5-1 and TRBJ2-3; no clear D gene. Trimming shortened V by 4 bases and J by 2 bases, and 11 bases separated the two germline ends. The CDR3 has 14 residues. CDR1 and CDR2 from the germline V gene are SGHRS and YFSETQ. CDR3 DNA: TGCGCCAGCAGCCCAGGACCGCACACAGATACGCAGTATTTT. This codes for CASSPGPHTDTQYF.

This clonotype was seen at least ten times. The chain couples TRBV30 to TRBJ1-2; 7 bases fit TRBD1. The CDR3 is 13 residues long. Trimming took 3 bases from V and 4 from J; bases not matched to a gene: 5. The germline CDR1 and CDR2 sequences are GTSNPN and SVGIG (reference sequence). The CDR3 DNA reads TGTGCCTGGAGCCGGGACAGACCCTATGGCTACACCTTC. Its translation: CAWSRDRPYGYTF. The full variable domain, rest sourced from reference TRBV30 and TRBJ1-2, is SQTIHQWPATLVQPVGSPLSLECTVEGTSNPNLYWYRQAAGRGLQLLFYSVGIGQISSEVPQNLSASRPQDRQFILSSKKLLLSDSGFYLCAWSRDRPYGYTFGSGTRLTVV.

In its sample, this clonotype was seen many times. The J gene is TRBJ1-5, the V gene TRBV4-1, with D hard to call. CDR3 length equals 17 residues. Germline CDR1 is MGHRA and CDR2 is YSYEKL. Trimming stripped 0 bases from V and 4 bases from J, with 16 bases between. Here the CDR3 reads CASSQDFWGAENQPQHF. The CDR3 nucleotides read TGCGCCAGCAGCCAAGATTTTTGGGGAGCAGAAAATCAGCCCCAGCATTTT.